These 2 T cell receptor beta chains were all obtained from the same sample, sequenced in a study of blood T cell repertoires in COVID-19. Profiling relied on immunoSEQ multiplex PCR, and the TCRdb table lists in-frame clones only, not all of them. The sample holds 55,000 to 75,000 clones, about four fifths seen once. Material for sequencing was peripheral blood. These receptors came from an elderly man with COVID-19, enrolled during active disease.

The rearrangement uses TRBV19 and TRBJ1-6; the match to TRBD1 covers 8 bases. This CDR3 is 16 amino acids long. CDR1 LNHDA and CDR2 SQIVND come from the germline V gene (reference sequence). Germline trimming cut 5 bases from V and 3 bases from J; bases unmatched to any gene: 6. In DNA form, the CDR3 reads TGTGCCAGTAGTCCCGGGACAGGATTCTATAATTCACCCCTCCACTTT. Amino acid sequence: CASSPGTGFYNSPLHF.

CDR3 DNA: TGCGCCAGCAGCTTCTCCCGGGACAGGGGGACAGATACGCAGTATTTT. Its protein product is CASSFSRDRGTDTQYF. The chain couples TRBV5-1 to TRBJ2-3, with 11 bases matching TRBD1. From germline, CDR1 is SGHRS and CDR2 YFSETQ. The CDR3 extends over 16 amino acids. The junction had 5 bases not matched to a gene; V was cut back by 2 bases and J by 3 bases.